A selection of T cell receptor beta chains follows, all from one sample in a study of blood T cell repertoires in COVID-19. Using immunoSEQ multiplex PCR, the repertoire was profiled, and TCRdb retains in-frame clones only, with some absent. The sample consists of about 210,000 clones, 80% to 90% of them appearing once. Material for sequencing was PBMCs or T cells enriched from blood (not recorded which). All receptors come from a man aged 35-49 years who had recovered from COVID-19. Both conserved end residues are part of each CDR3. The D gene is left open where the match is weak. Only some rows state a clone size, as once, few, many or a class for expanded clones.

TRBD2	TRBV11-2	TRBJ2-7	.	TGTGCCAGCAGCTCGACTAGCGGCTACGAGCAGTACTTC	CASSSTSGYEQYF
TRBD1	TRBV2	TRBJ1-1	.	TGTGCCAGCAGTTTACAGGGGACGAACACTGAAGCTTTCTTT	CASSLQGTNTEAFF
TRBD1	TRBV10-3	TRBJ2-7	.	TGTGCCATCAGTCCCTTTTTCCCGGGACAGGGATTTTTGTACGAGCAGTACTTC	CAISPFFPGQGFLYEQYF
.	TRBV5-4	TRBJ1-1	once	TGTGCCAGCAGCTTGGGGGGCAGGGGCAAGAACACTGAAGCTTTCTTT	CASSLGGRGKNTEAFF
TRBD1	TRBV16	TRBJ1-1	.	TGTGCCAGCAGCCAATCCGCAGGGGGTGCGAACACTGAAGCTTTCTTT	CASSQSAGGANTEAFF
.	TRBV18	TRBJ1-4	few	TGTGCCAGCTCATCCACAGCTGCAACTAATGAAAAACTGTTTTTT	CASSSTAATNEKLFF
TRBD1	TRBV30	TRBJ1-2	few	TGTGCCTGGAGTGTAGTACAGGGGTATGGCTACACCTTC	CAWSVVQGYGYTF
.	TRBV5-1	TRBJ2-5	.	TGCGCCAGCAGCTTGGGAGTCTCGCGGGGCCCACAAGAGACCCAGTACTTC	CASSLGVSRGPQETQYF
.	TRBV12-5	TRBJ1-4	.	TGTGCTAGTGGTTTGGGACTCCTACAGAGGGGACTAGGAAATGAAAAACTGTTTTTT	CASGLGLLQRGLGNEKLFF
TRBD2	TRBV5-5	TRBJ2-7	.	TGTGCCAGCACCTGGGCGGGGGGCTCCTACGAGCAGTACTTC	CASTWAGGSYEQYF
.	TRBV13	TRBJ2-1	.	TGTGCCAGCAGCTTAGGATACAGCAACCCCTCCTACAATGAGCAGTTCTTC	CASSLGYSNPSYNEQFF
.	TRBV5-1	TRBJ1-2	.	TGCGCCAGCAGCGACGTGGGGGGCTATGGCTACACCTTC	CASSDVGGYGYTF
.	TRBV5-1	TRBJ1-3	.	TGCGCCAGCAGGACTGATTTGACTGGAAACACCATATATTTT	CASRTDLTGNTIYF
TRBD1	TRBV9	TRBJ1-2	few	TGTGCCAGCAGCCCGGGGGACAGGGTAGGGTATGGCTACACCTTC	CASSPGDRVGYGYTF
.	TRBV6-5	TRBJ1-3	.	TGTGCCAGCAGTTACTCCCAATCTGGAAACACCATATATTTT	CASSYSQSGNTIYF
.	TRBV4-1	TRBJ1-5	.	TGCGCCAGCAGCCAAGCCTTGTTTCAGCCCCAGCATTTT	CASSQALFQPQHF
TRBD1	TRBV2	TRBJ2-7	.	TGTGCCAGCAGCGAGGACAGGGGGCTCTCCTACGAGCAGTACTTC	CASSEDRGLSYEQYF
TRBD1	TRBV29-1	TRBJ1-1	.	TGCAGCGCAAGGGATAGGACAGGGGTCTCTGGAAGCACTGAAGCTTTCTTT	CSARDRTGVSGSTEAFF
TRBD1	TRBV12-3/TRBV12-4	TRBJ1-2	.	TGTGCCAGCAGTCGACAGGGGAACTATGGCTACACCTTC	CASSRQGNYGYTF
TRBD2	TRBV28	TRBJ2-1	.	TGTGCCAGCAGTTTACCCCGACTAGCGGGAGGGCCGGGTGAGCAGTTCTTC	CASSLPRLAGGPGEQFF
TRBD1	TRBV7-9	TRBJ2-7	few	TGTGCCAGCAGCCAAGGACAGGGCAGCTACGAGCAGTACTTC	CASSQGQGSYEQYF
.	TRBV21-1	TRBJ1-3	.	TGTGCCCCCCGGGGGATCCAAAGCACGGACACCATATATTTT	CAPRGIQSTDTIYF
.	TRBV5-1	TRBJ2-7	few	TGCGCCAGGCTTGAGCGACCGCCTGACGAGCAGTACTTC	CARLERPPDEQYF
.	TRBV5-1	TRBJ2-1	once	TGCGCCAGCAGCTTGGCGGGGATCGGCTACAATGAGCAGTTCTTC	CASSLAGIGYNEQFF
.	TRBV3-1/TRBV3-2	TRBJ1-5	.	TGTGCCAGCAGCCACTCGACACAAAATCATCAGCCCCAGCATTTT	CASSHSTQNHQPQHF
TRBD2	TRBV11-2	TRBJ2-3	.	TGTGCCAGCTCAGCTTACCGGAAGCTAGCGGGGGCCAATACAGATACGCAGTATTTT	CASSAYRKLAGANTDTQYF
TRBD1	TRBV7-6	TRBJ2-1	few	TGTGCCAGCAGCTTAGGGGCCGGGACAGGGGGAGGTGAGCAGTTCTTC	CASSLGAGTGGGEQFF
.	TRBV9	TRBJ2-5	few	TGTGCCAGCAGCGCTCCAACGGGGGAGACCCAGTACTTC	CASSAPTGETQYF
.	TRBV12-3/TRBV12-4	TRBJ2-1	.	TGTGCCAGCAGGAGAGGCAGCATCGATGAGCAGTTCTTC	CASRRGSIDEQFF
.	TRBV11-2	TRBJ1-2	.	TGTGCCAGCAGCCGCTCCACCCGGGGGAGGAACTATGGCTACACCTTC	CASSRSTRGRNYGYTF
.	TRBV7-9	TRBJ2-7	.	TGTGCCAGCAGCCTCCTAGTCACCGAGCAGTACTTC	CASSLLVTEQYF
TRBD2	TRBV10-2	TRBJ2-5	.	TGCGCCAGCAGTGAAGGACAAGCTAGCGGGGGGAAAGAGACCCAGTACTTC	CASSEGQASGGKETQYF
.	TRBV18	TRBJ1-2	.	TGTGCCAGCTCACTGAGGGCAGGGGAAAGTGCTGGCTACACCTTC	CASSLRAGESAGYTF